This is a list of T cell receptor beta chains from one sample in a study of OX40 agonist ivuxolimab in advanced cancers. Produced via immunoSEQ multiplex PCR; TCRdb's table is partial and in-frame only. The data hold around 55,000 clones, with around 85% observed a single time. Sequencing used CD4+ or CD8+ T cells sorted from blood, obtained in a trial of the OX40 agonist ivuxolimab. The receptors shown here come from an adult with an advanced solid tumor such as melanoma, head and neck, liver or kidney cancer. The CDR3 runs from the conserved cysteine through the conserved F or W. The D gene is left open where the match is weak. Expanded clones get a size class; other rows say once, few or many, or leave the size out.

d_call: .
clone_size: .
j_call: TRBJ1-5
v_call: TRBV29-1
cdr3_aa: CSVDIRENQPQHF
cdr3_nt: TGCAGCGTTGACATAAGGGAGAATCAGCCCCAGCATTTT

d_call: .
clone_size: .
j_call: TRBJ2-7
v_call: TRBV13
cdr3_aa: CASSLGRSTYEQYF
cdr3_nt: TGTGCCAGCAGCTTAGGTAGGTCTACCTACGAGCAGTACTTC

d_call: .
clone_size: once
j_call: TRBJ2-1
v_call: TRBV11-2
cdr3_aa: CASSLYLLGVEQFF
cdr3_nt: TGTGCCAGCAGCTTATATCTCCTCGGGGTTGAGCAGTTCTTC

d_call: .
clone_size: .
j_call: TRBJ2-5
v_call: TRBV6-6
cdr3_aa: CASSYSRAGRETQYF
cdr3_nt: TGTGCCAGCAGTTACTCGAGGGCGGGCAGGGAGACCCAGTACTTC

d_call: .
clone_size: .
j_call: TRBJ1-5
v_call: TRBV5-4
cdr3_aa: CASSPGRGRNQPQHF
cdr3_nt: TGTGCCAGCAGCCCCGGGAGGGGTCGTAATCAGCCCCAGCATTTT

d_call: TRBD2
clone_size: .
j_call: TRBJ2-1
v_call: TRBV5-6
cdr3_aa: CASSPVLAGGRNEQFF
cdr3_nt: TGTGCCAGCAGCCCAGTTCTAGCGGGGGGCCGCAATGAGCAGTTCTTC

d_call: TRBD2
clone_size: .
j_call: TRBJ2-7
v_call: TRBV5-6
cdr3_aa: CASSLGSGVYEQYF
cdr3_nt: TGTGCCAGCAGCTTAGGGAGCGGGGTCTACGAGCAGTACTTC

d_call: .
clone_size: .
j_call: TRBJ1-2
v_call: TRBV13
cdr3_aa: CASSFSRGDYGYTF
cdr3_nt: TGTGCCAGCAGCTTCTCCAGGGGAGACTATGGCTACACCTTC

d_call: .
clone_size: .
j_call: TRBJ1-1
v_call: TRBV9
cdr3_aa: CASSVSSGQMNTEAFF
cdr3_nt: TGTGCCAGCAGCGTATCGTCCGGGCAAATGAACACTGAAGCTTTCTTT

d_call: .
clone_size: .
j_call: TRBJ1-2
v_call: TRBV7-2
cdr3_aa: CASSLGPSIEGYTF
cdr3_nt: TGTGCCAGCAGCTTAGGCCCGTCAATCGAGGGCTACACCTTC

d_call: .
clone_size: .
j_call: TRBJ2-7
v_call: TRBV19
cdr3_aa: CASGDTSYEQYF
cdr3_nt: TGTGCCAGTGGGGACACCTCCTACGAGCAGTACTTC

d_call: .
clone_size: .
j_call: TRBJ1-1
v_call: TRBV28
cdr3_aa: CASRGGGTEAFF
cdr3_nt: TGTGCCAGCAGGGGGGGAGGGACTGAAGCTTTCTTT

d_call: .
clone_size: .
j_call: TRBJ2-1
v_call: TRBV11-3
cdr3_aa: CASSPRAVGGRNEQFF
cdr3_nt: TGTGCCAGCAGCCCCAGGGCGGTGGGGGGTAGAAATGAGCAGTTCTTC

d_call: .
clone_size: .
j_call: TRBJ1-5
v_call: TRBV27
cdr3_aa: CASSWAAGNQPQHF
cdr3_nt: TGTGCCAGCAGTTGGGCGGCGGGTAATCAGCCCCAGCATTTT

d_call: .
clone_size: few
j_call: TRBJ2-2
v_call: TRBV5-1
cdr3_aa: CATRFSASGELFF
cdr3_nt: TGCGCCACCCGATTCAGCGCGTCCGGGGAGCTGTTTTTT

d_call: .
clone_size: few
j_call: TRBJ2-7
v_call: TRBV11-2
cdr3_aa: CASSPDAYEQYF
cdr3_nt: TGTGCCAGCAGCCCCGACGCCTACGAGCAGTACTTC

d_call: .
clone_size: .
j_call: TRBJ1-1
v_call: TRBV6-5
cdr3_aa: CASGEMNTEAFF
cdr3_nt: TGTGCCAGCGGGGAGATGAACACTGAAGCTTTCTTT

d_call: TRBD1
clone_size: once
j_call: TRBJ2-1
v_call: TRBV7-8
cdr3_aa: CASSLWGQAIPSYNEQFF
cdr3_nt: TGTGCCAGCAGCTTATGGGGACAGGCGATACCCTCCTACAATGAGCAGTTCTTC

d_call: .
clone_size: .
j_call: TRBJ2-7
v_call: TRBV11-1
cdr3_aa: CASSFRQGRAYEQYF
cdr3_nt: TGTGCCAGCAGCTTCAGACAGGGGAGGGCCTACGAGCAGTACTTC

d_call: .
clone_size: .
j_call: TRBJ1-5
v_call: TRBV19
cdr3_aa: CASSIWGFQPQHF
cdr3_nt: TGTGCCAGTAGTATATGGGGGTTCCAGCCCCAGCATTTT

d_call: .
clone_size: .
j_call: TRBJ2-7
v_call: TRBV7-3
cdr3_aa: CASSLDLGFSREQYF
cdr3_nt: TGTGCCAGCAGCTTAGATCTTGGGTTTTCGCGGGAGCAGTACTTC

d_call: .
clone_size: few
j_call: TRBJ2-5
v_call: TRBV11-2
cdr3_aa: CASSSDLRETQYF
cdr3_nt: TGTGCCAGCAGCTCGGACCTGAGAGAGACCCAGTACTTC

d_call: .
clone_size: .
j_call: TRBJ1-4
v_call: TRBV19
cdr3_aa: CASSIPPAGGATNEKLFF
cdr3_nt: TGTGCCAGTAGTATACCCCCCGCGGGGGGGGCGACGAATGAAAAACTGTTTTTT

d_call: TRBD1
clone_size: medium-sized
j_call: TRBJ1-4
v_call: TRBV15
cdr3_aa: CATNDRGESEKLFF
cdr3_nt: TGTGCCACGAATGACAGGGGGGAGAGTGAAAAACTGTTTTTT

d_call: .
clone_size: .
j_call: TRBJ2-7
v_call: TRBV7-9
cdr3_aa: CASSNRTVPYEQYF
cdr3_nt: TGTGCCAGCAGCAACAGGACAGTACCCTACGAGCAGTACTTC

d_call: .
clone_size: .
j_call: TRBJ1-4
v_call: TRBV4-1
cdr3_aa: CASSQVSEKLFF
cdr3_nt: TGCGCCAGCAGCCAAGTCTCCGAAAAACTGTTTTTT

d_call: TRBD1
clone_size: once
j_call: TRBJ2-1
v_call: TRBV28
cdr3_aa: CASSLGTGDPVF
cdr3_nt: TGTGCCAGCAGTTTGGGGACAGGGGATCCGGTCTTC

d_call: .
clone_size: .
j_call: TRBJ2-5
v_call: TRBV6-1
cdr3_aa: CASSELITLETQYF
cdr3_nt: TGTGCCAGCAGTGAACTAATAACCTTGGAGACCCAGTACTTC

d_call: .
clone_size: .
j_call: TRBJ2-7
v_call: TRBV14
cdr3_aa: CASSPFRGAGAYEQYF
cdr3_nt: TGTGCCAGCAGCCCCTTCAGAGGAGCAGGCGCCTACGAGCAGTACTTC

d_call: .
clone_size: .
j_call: TRBJ1-2
v_call: TRBV11-2
cdr3_aa: CASSLDGGSYGYTF
cdr3_nt: TGTGCCAGCAGCTTAGATGGGGGATCATATGGCTACACCTTC

d_call: .
clone_size: once
j_call: TRBJ1-1
v_call: TRBV6-1
cdr3_aa: CASSEDVGVGTEAFF
cdr3_nt: TGTGCCAGCAGTGAAGATGTAGGGGTAGGAACTGAAGCTTTCTTT

d_call: .
clone_size: .
j_call: TRBJ1-2
v_call: TRBV7-6
cdr3_aa: CASSSSQGFREGYTF
cdr3_nt: TGTGCCAGCAGCTCAAGCCAGGGTTTTCGCGAGGGCTACACCTTC

d_call: .
clone_size: .
j_call: TRBJ2-7
v_call: TRBV29-1
cdr3_aa: CSVVGGNEQYF
cdr3_nt: TGCAGCGTTGTTGGGGGGAACGAGCAGTACTTC

d_call: TRBD1
clone_size: once
j_call: TRBJ1-1
v_call: TRBV4-1
cdr3_aa: CASSQGIGQGIEAFF
cdr3_nt: TGCGCCAGCAGCCAAGGCATAGGACAGGGGATAGAAGCTTTCTTT

d_call: .
clone_size: few
j_call: TRBJ1-1
v_call: TRBV14
cdr3_aa: CASSQGAGSEAFF
cdr3_nt: TGTGCCAGCAGCCAAGGGGCTGGTTCTGAAGCTTTCTTT

d_call: .
clone_size: .
j_call: TRBJ2-1
v_call: TRBV27
cdr3_aa: CASSWGGEQFF
cdr3_nt: TGTGCCAGCAGTTGGGGGGGCGAGCAGTTCTTC

d_call: .
clone_size: .
j_call: TRBJ1-1
v_call: TRBV27
cdr3_aa: CASSLVGSNTEAFF
cdr3_nt: TGTGCCAGCAGTTTAGTAGGGTCTAACACTGAAGCTTTCTTT

d_call: TRBD1
clone_size: .
j_call: TRBJ2-7
v_call: TRBV7-9
cdr3_aa: CASSQTGQGNWYF
cdr3_nt: TGTGCCAGCAGCCAAACGGGACAGGGAAATTGGTACTTC

d_call: TRBD1
clone_size: .
j_call: TRBJ1-4
v_call: TRBV12-5
cdr3_aa: CASGQDRGRPNEKLFF
cdr3_nt: TGTGCTAGTGGCCAAGACAGGGGACGGCCAAATGAAAAACTGTTTTTT

d_call: TRBD1
clone_size: .
j_call: TRBJ2-7
v_call: TRBV9
cdr3_aa: CASSEGQGTYEQYF
cdr3_nt: TGTGCCAGCAGCGAGGGACAGGGTACCTACGAGCAGTACTTC

d_call: TRBD1
clone_size: .
j_call: TRBJ1-1
v_call: TRBV7-6
cdr3_aa: CASSQGASNTEAFF
cdr3_nt: TGTGCCAGCAGCCAGGGGGCCTCGAACACTGAAGCTTTCTTT

d_call: .
clone_size: .
j_call: TRBJ2-7
v_call: TRBV19
cdr3_aa: CASSINRQGTHEQYF
cdr3_nt: TGTGCCAGTAGTATTAATCGGCAGGGGACCCACGAGCAGTACTTC

d_call: .
clone_size: .
j_call: TRBJ2-7
v_call: TRBV10-3
cdr3_aa: CAISEQGWGAKSSYEQYF
cdr3_nt: TGTGCCATCAGTGAGCAGGGGTGGGGGGCAAAAAGCTCCTACGAGCAGTACTTC

d_call: .
clone_size: .
j_call: TRBJ2-2
v_call: TRBV4-1
cdr3_aa: CASSQEWRNTGELFF
cdr3_nt: TGCGCCAGCAGCCAAGAATGGCGGAACACCGGGGAGCTGTTTTTT

d_call: .
clone_size: .
j_call: TRBJ2-2
v_call: TRBV5-4
cdr3_aa: CASSDGGAARELFF
cdr3_nt: TGTGCCAGCAGCGATGGGGGGGCCGCTAGGGAGCTGTTTTTT

d_call: .
clone_size: once
j_call: TRBJ2-3
v_call: TRBV7-3
cdr3_aa: CASSLESDTQYF
cdr3_nt: TGTGCCAGCAGCTTGGAGTCAGATACGCAGTATTTT

d_call: TRBD1
clone_size: .
j_call: TRBJ2-5
v_call: TRBV6-6
cdr3_aa: CASSYGGTGLIEQYF
cdr3_nt: TGTGCCAGCAGCTATGGGGGGACAGGGTTAATAGAGCAGTACTTC

d_call: TRBD1
clone_size: .
j_call: TRBJ1-5
v_call: TRBV2
cdr3_aa: CASSLGQGNQPQHF
cdr3_nt: TGTGCCAGCAGCTTGGGACAGGGAAATCAGCCCCAGCATTTT